Each of the 5 T cell receptor beta chains below was sequenced from the same sample in a study of shared clonotypes between healthy human individuals. Measured with immunoSEQ multiplex PCR; TCRdb has only the in-frame clones, and not every one. This table has around 500,000 clones, roughly 85% appearing once. The sequencing sample was made of PBMCs. These receptors were collected from a woman in her thirties or forties in good health. Some clones in this sample may be carry-over from other donors' samples.

The chain carries TRBV2 and TRBJ1-4, with D perhaps matching TRBD1 (6 bases). Germline V gives CDR1 SNHLY, CDR2 FYNNEI. V was clipped by 4 bases and J by 8 bases, with 14 bases between them. This CDR3 region has 14 residues. Written as DNA, the CDR3 is TGTGCCAGCAGTGTGGGCAACCAGGGGGAAAAACTGTTTTTT. As protein: CASSVGNQGEKLFF.

The chain has TRBV7-8 and TRBJ1-1; D is ambiguous. Germline lookup yields CDR1 SGHVS and CDR2 FQNEAQ. V lost 2 bases and J 1 base, leaving 5 bases between the germline ends. This CDR3 comprises 13 residues. The CDR3 protein is CASSLRPNTEAFF. DNA of the CDR3: TGTGCCAGCAGCTTACGGCCGAACACTGAAGCTTTCTTT.

This clone turned up a few times. The chain uses TRBV28 and TRBJ2-6; 9 bases fit TRBD1. In germline, CDR1 is MDHEN, CDR2 SYDVKM. V lost 8 bases to trimming and J lost 0 bases; unmatched junction nucleotides: 8. The CDR3 has 17 residues. The CDR3 nucleotides are TGTGCCAGCTTGGCGGGGACAGGGATCTCTGGGGCCAACGTCCTGACTTTC. Residues: CASLAGTGISGANVLTF.

This rearrangement joins TRBV2 to TRBJ2-7, with D perhaps given as TRBD1 or TRBD2 (6 bases each). Trimming removed 4 bases at V and 2 bases at J, with 27 bases between. The germline V gene encodes CDR1 SNHLY and CDR2 FYNNEI. The CDR3 covers 19 residues. The CDR3 loop is CASSVFGGRDSGPTYEQYF. The CDR3 nucleotides read TGTGCCAGCAGTGTTTTCGGGGGCAGAGATAGCGGACCAACCTACGAGCAGTACTTC.

The CDR3 bases are TGTGCCAGCAGCAAGTGGAAAAAGTGGGGCTCCTACGAGCAGTACTTC. This codes for CASSKWKKWGSYEQYF. V is TRBV21-1 and J is TRBJ2-7. TRBV21-1 is labeled a pseudogene. The CDR3 is made up of 16 amino acids.